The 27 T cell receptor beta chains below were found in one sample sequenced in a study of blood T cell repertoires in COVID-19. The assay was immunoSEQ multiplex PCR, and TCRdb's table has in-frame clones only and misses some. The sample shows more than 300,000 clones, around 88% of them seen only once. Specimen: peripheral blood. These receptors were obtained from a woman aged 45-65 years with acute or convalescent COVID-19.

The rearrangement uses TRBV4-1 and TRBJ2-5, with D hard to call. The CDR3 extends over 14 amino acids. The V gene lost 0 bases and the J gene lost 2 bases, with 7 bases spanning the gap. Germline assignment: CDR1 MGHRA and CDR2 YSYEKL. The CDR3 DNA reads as TGCGCCAGCAGCCAAGATTTCCGTCAAGAGACCCAGTACTTC. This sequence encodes CASSQDFRQETQYF.

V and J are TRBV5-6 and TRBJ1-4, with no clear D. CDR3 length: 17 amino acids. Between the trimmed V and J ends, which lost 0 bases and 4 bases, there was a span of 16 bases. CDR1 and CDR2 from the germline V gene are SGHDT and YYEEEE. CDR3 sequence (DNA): TGTGCCAGCAGCTTGGCCGTCGGAGGTACTATTAATGAAAAACTGTTTTTT. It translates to CASSLAVGGTINEKLFF.

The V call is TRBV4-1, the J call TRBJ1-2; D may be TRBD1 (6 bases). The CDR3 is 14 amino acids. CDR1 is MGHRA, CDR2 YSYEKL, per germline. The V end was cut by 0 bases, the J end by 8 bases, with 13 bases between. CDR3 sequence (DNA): TGCGCCAGCAGCCAAGAAGAACAGGGCTGGGGCTACACCTTC. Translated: CASSQEEQGWGYTF.

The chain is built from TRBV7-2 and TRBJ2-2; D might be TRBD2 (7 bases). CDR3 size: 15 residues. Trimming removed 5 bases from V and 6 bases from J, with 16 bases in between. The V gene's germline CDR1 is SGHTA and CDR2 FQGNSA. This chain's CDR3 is CASSRLGGAAGELFF. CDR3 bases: TGTGCCAGCAGCCGCCTGGGGGGGGCCGCCGGGGAGCTGTTTTTT. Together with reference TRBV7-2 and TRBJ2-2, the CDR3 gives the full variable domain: GAGVSQSPSNKVTEKGKDVELRCDPISGHTALYWYRQSLGQGLEFLIYFQGNSAPDKSGLPSDRFSAERTGGSVSTLTIQRTQQEDSAVYLCASSRLGGAAGELFFGEGSRLTVL.

The CDR3: CASSSLPGQPLAKNIQYF. The CDR3 bases are TGTGCCAGCAGCAGTCTACCGGGACAGCCACTAGCCAAAAACATTCAGTACTTC. The rearrangement uses TRBV9 and TRBJ2-4; 7 bases are a match to TRBD1. The J segment lost 0 bases and the V segment lost 4 bases, leaving 13 bases of the junction unmatched. Germline CDR1 reads SGDLS; CDR2 reads YYNGEE. This CDR3 is 18 amino acids long.

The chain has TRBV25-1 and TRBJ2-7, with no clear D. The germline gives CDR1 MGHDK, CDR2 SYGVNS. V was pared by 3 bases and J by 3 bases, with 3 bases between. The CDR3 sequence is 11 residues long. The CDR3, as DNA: TGTGCCAGCAGTGATTACTACGAGCAGTACTTC. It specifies CASSDYYEQYF.

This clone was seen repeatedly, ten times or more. Written as DNA, the CDR3 is TGTGCCACCAGTGATTTCTACTATGGCTACACCTTC. This codes for CATSDFYYGYTF. The V call is TRBV24-1, the J call TRBJ1-2; D is unresolved. The V and J ends lost 1 base and 3 bases respectively, with 2 bases between them. The V gene's germline CDR1 is KGHDR and CDR2 SFDVKD. The CDR3 spans 12 residues.

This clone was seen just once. The CDR3 loop is CASSLSGGRNIQYF. CDR3 DNA sequence: TGTGCCAGCAGCCTAAGTGGCGGGAGAAACATTCAGTACTTC. The chain has TRBV11-2 and TRBJ2-4; TRBD2 matches 7 bases. This CDR3 has 14 amino acids. CDR1 and CDR2 (germline): SGHAT, FQNNGV. With 5 bases clipped from V and 6 bases from J, the junction kept 7 bases outside the gene matches.

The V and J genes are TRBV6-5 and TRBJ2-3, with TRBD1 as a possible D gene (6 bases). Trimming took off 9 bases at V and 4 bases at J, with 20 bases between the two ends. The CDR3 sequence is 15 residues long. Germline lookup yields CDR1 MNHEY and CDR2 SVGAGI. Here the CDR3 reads CARGESRGMADTQYF. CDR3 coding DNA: TGTGCCAGAGGGGAAAGCAGGGGAATGGCAGATACGCAGTATTTT.

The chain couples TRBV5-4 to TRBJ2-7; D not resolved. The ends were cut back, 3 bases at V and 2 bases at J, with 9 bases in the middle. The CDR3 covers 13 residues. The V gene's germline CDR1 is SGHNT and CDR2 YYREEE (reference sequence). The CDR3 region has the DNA TGTGCCAGCAGCTATGGCGGCCCCTACGAGCAGTACTTC. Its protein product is CASSYGGPYEQYF. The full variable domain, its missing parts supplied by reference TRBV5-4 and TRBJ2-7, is ETGVTQSPTHLIKTRGQQVTLRCSSQSGHNTVSWYQQALGQGPQFIFQYYREEENGRGNFPPRFSGLQFPNYSSELNVNALELDDSALYLCASSYGGPYEQYFGPGTRLTVT.

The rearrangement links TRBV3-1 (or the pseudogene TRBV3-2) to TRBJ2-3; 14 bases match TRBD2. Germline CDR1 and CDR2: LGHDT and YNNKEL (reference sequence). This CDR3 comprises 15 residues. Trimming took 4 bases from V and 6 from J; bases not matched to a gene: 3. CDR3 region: CASSPGLAGADTQYF. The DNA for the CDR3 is TGTGCCAGCAGCCCGGGACTAGCGGGAGCGGATACGCAGTATTTT.

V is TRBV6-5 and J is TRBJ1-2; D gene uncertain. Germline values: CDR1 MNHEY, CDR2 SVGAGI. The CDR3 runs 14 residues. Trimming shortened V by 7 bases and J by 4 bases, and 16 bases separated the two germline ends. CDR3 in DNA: TGTGCCAGCAAATTATGGGCGGGTCCCTATGGCTACACCTTC. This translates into CASKLWAGPYGYTF.

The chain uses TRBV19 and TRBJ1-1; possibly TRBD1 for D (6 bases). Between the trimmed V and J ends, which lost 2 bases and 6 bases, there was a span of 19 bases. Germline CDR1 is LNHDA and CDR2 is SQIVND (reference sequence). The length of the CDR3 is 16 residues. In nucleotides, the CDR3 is TGTGCCAGTAGTATATATAGGGTCGGGGGGGCCTCTGAAGCTTTCTTT. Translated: CASSIYRVGGASEAFF.

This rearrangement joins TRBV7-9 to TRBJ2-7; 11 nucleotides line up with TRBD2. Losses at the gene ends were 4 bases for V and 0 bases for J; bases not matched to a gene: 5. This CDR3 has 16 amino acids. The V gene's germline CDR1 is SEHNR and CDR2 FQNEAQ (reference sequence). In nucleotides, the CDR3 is TGTGCCAGCAGCTCGACTAGCGGGGAGAGCTCCTACGAGCAGTACGTC. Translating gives CASSSTSGESSYEQYV.

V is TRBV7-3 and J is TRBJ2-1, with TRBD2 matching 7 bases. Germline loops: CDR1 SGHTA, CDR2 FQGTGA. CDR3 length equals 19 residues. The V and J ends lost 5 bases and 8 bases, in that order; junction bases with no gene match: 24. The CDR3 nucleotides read TGTGCCAGCAGCCTAAGGATCCTTCTAGCGGCCCTAAAGAGCGATGAGCAGTTCTTC. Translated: CASSLRILLAALKSDEQFF.

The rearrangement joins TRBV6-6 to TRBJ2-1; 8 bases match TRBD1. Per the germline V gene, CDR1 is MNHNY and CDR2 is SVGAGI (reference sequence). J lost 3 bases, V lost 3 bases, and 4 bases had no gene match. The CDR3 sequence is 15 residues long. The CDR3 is CASSYGTGLYNEQFF. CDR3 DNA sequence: TGTGCCAGCAGTTATGGGACAGGCCTCTACAATGAGCAGTTCTTC.

CDR3 coding DNA: TGTGCCAGCAGCCAAGATGGGGGGGCCAGCTATGGCTACACCTTC. Residues: CASSQDGGASYGYTF. The chain carries TRBV3-1 (or the pseudogene TRBV3-2) and TRBJ1-2; possibly TRBD1 for D (6 bases). V lost 0 bases to trimming and J lost 4 bases, with 12 bases between them. CDR3 length: 15 residues. Germline CDR1 and CDR2: LGHDT and YNNKEL (reference sequence).

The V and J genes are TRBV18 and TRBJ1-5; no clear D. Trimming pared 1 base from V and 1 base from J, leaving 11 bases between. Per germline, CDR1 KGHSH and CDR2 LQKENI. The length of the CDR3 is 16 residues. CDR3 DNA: TGTGCCAGCTCACCACAATGGGCTGGGAGCAATCAGCCCCAGCATTTT. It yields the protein CASSPQWAGSNQPQHF.

This CDR3 reads CASSQAKGQEIYGYTF. The CDR3 DNA reads TGCGCCAGCAGCCAAGCTAAGGGACAGGAAATCTATGGCTACACCTTC. This rearrangement joins TRBV4-1 to TRBJ1-2, with 8 bases matching TRBD1. Germline V CDR1 and CDR2: MGHRA, YSYEKL. V shed 1 base and J 4 bases; nucleotides not matched to a gene: 8. The CDR3 contains 16 residues.

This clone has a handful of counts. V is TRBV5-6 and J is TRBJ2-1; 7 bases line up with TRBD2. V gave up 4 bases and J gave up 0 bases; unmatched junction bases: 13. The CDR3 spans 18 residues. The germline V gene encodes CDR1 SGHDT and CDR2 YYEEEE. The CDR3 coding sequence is TGTGCCAGCAGCGGGACTAAAAAGGCTGGTAGCTCCTACAATGAGCAGTTCTTC. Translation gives CASSGTKKAGSSYNEQFF. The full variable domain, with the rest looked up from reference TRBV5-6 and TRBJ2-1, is DAGVTQSPTHLIKTRGQQVTLRCSPKSGHDTVSWYQQALGQGPQFIFQYYEEEERQRGNFPDRFSGHQFPNYSSELNVNALLLGDSALYLCASSGTKKAGSSYNEQFFGPGTRLTVL.

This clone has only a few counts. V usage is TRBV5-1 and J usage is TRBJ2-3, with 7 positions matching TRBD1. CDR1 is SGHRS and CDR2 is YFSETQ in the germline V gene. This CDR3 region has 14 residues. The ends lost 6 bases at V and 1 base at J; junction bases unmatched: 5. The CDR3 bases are TGCGCCAGCACGACCGGGACAGGCACAGATACGCAGTATTTT. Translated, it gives CASTTGTGTDTQYF.

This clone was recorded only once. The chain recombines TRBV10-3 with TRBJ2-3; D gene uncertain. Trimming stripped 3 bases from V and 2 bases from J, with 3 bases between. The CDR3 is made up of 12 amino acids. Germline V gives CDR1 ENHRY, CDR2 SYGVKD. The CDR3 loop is CAISDNTDTQYF. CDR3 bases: TGTGCCATCAGTGACAACACAGATACGCAGTATTTT.

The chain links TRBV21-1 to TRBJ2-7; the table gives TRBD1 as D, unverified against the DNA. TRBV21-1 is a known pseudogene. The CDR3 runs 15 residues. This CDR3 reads CASSRTRDTGGEQYF. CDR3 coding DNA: TGTGCCAGCAGCAGAACCCGGGACACAGGGGGCGAGCAGTACTTC.

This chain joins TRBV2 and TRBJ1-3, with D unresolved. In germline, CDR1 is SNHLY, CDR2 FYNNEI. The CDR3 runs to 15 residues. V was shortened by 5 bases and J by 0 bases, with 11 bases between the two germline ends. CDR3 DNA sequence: TGTGCCAGCAGTAATTCCAGGAACTCTGGAAACACCATATATTTT. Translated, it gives CASSNSRNSGNTIYF.

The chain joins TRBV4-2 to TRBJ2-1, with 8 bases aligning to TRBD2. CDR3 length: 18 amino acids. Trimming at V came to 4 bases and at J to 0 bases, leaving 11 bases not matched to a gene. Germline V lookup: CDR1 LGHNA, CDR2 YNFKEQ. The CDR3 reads CASSRWDLAGNSYNEQFF. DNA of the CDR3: TGTGCCAGCAGCCGGTGGGATTTAGCGGGAAACTCCTACAATGAGCAGTTCTTC.

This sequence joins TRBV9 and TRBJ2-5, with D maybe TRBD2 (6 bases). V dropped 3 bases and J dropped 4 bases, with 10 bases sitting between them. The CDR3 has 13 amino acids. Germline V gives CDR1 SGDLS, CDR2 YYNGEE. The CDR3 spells CASSGGVLETQYF. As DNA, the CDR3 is TGTGCCAGCAGCGGCGGGGTTTTAGAGACCCAGTACTTC. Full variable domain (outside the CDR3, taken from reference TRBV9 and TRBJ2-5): DSGVTQTPKHLITATGQRVTLRCSPRSGDLSVYWYQQSLDQGLQFLIQYYNGEERAKGNILERFSAQQFPDLHSELNLSSLELGDSALYFCASSGGVLETQYFGPGTRLLVL.

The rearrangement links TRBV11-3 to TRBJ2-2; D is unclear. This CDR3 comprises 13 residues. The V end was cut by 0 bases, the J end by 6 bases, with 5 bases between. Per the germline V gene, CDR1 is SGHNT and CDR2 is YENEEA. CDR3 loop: CASSLDISGELFF. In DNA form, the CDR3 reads TGTGCCAGCAGCTTAGATATCTCCGGGGAGCTGTTTTTT.